This T cell receptor beta chain was captured by sequencing in a study of OX40 agonist ivuxolimab in advanced cancers. Background for the entire study: Ivuxolimab was an agonistic, fully human IgG2 monoclonal antibody directed against OX40 (CD134), a costimulatory receptor. Intravenous ivuxolimab was administered to patients every 2 weeks at six dose levels: 0.01, 0.1, 0.3, 1.5, 3 and 10 mg/kg. Among the roughly 52 dose-escalation patients, some 20 had hepatocellular carcinoma, 15 or so melanoma, 9 renal cell carcinoma and 9 head and neck cancer. In the dose-escalation cohort, around four fifths of patients were male, and the mean age was around 60 years, with a range of about 23 to 90. Patients were allowed to have had prior anti-PD-1, anti-PD-L1 or anti-CTLA-4 therapy, and more than 35% of the dose-escalation patients had been treated with checkpoint inhibitors. Three dose-escalation patients achieved partial responses, one with hepatocellular carcinoma and two with cutaneous melanoma. The purpose of peripheral TCRbeta sequencing was to test whether ivuxolimab changed TCR sequence diversity and led to clonal T-cell expansion. The paper reports the monotherapy dose-escalation portion (N of about 50 patients) of the phase I ivuxolimab trial.

Concerning this clone itself: Its target antigen remains unknown. Base quality data are lacking; no much larger clone is found one base away.

Genomic DNA was extracted from sorted cells for sequencing of the TCRbeta CDR3 region. The immunoSEQ Assay was used to sequence the TCRbeta CDR3 regions. This is the immuneACCESS table as TCRdb keeps it, with only in-frame sequences that have V and J called. A part of the clones is gone; compared with another copy, unresolved V genes explain less than half, and the rest is unexplained. This sample gives tens of thousands of clones in total; roughly 86% of them show up just once. The ten largest clones represent around 5.1% of the sample. Patients with a history of autoimmune disease or receiving systemic immunosuppression were excluded from the trial. Peripheral blood for TCR sequencing was collected from all dose cohorts at baseline, on cycle 4 day 1, and on cycle 7 day 1. The samples were drawn from a first-in-human, open-label, multicenter phase I dose-escalation trial of ivuxolimab. Adults with locally advanced or metastatic head and neck squamous cell, hepatocellular, melanoma or renal cell carcinoma were enrolled in the trial. CD4+ and CD8+ T cells were sorted separately from peripheral blood before TCR sequencing.

Taken from cysteine to phenylalanine, the CDR3 has 13 residues. Of the read, only the CDR3 DNA is kept; its 39 bases are in frame from base 1. Trimming takes 4 bases off V and 8 bases off J; junction bases not matched to a gene: 5. CDR1 and CDR2 are drawn from the germline V gene: SGHTA, FQGNSA. General findings and caveats noted by the study authors: Low levels of normalized T-cell clonal expansion were also seen in some patients who did not respond. Which antigens the clonally expanded peripheral T cells were specific for was not determined. After ivuxolimab, CD8+ T cells had more expanded clones than CD4+ T cells on average. In partial responders in the 0.1-3.0 mg/kg groups, normalized peripheral clonal expansion was found to be among the lowest, especially among CD8+ T cells. Clonal expansion of both CD4+ and CD8+ blood T cells was observed from baseline to week 6 at doses 0.1 to 3.0 mg/kg.

The chain is assembled from TRBV7-2 and TRBJ2-1, with 7 bases in between that match TRBD1. This sequence originates from an adult with an advanced solid tumor such as melanoma, head and neck, liver or kidney cancer. Sequenced material: CD4+ or CD8+ T cells sorted from blood, taken in a trial of the OX40 agonist ivuxolimab. The CDR3 amino acid sequence is: CASSSQGMDEQFF. The DNA sequence reads TGTGCCAGCAGCTCACAGGGGATGGATGAGCAGTTCTTC.